This is a list of T cell receptor beta chains from one sample in a study of T-cell reconstitution after alpha-beta-depleted transplantation in children. TCRdb reprocessed the PCR reads with MiXCR, giving one entry per CDR3 protein. Of around 380,000 distinct CDR3 sequences listed, roughly a tenth are singletons. Source: PBMCs from the stem cell graft donor, taken from the stem cell graft. The receptors come from a human donor who donated a stem cell graft to a child with acute myeloid leukemia. The CDR3 runs from the conserved cysteine through the conserved F or W. D genes are given only for firm matches. Expanded clones are given a class, and other clones once, few, many or no size at all.

TRBD2 | TRBJ2-2 | few | TRBV10-2 | 17 | TGCGCCAGCAGCCTACTAGCGGGGGGGATAAACACCGGGGAGCTGTTTTTT | CASSLLAGGINTGELFF
NA | TRBJ1-1 | NA | TRBV5-5 | 14 | TGTGCCAGCAGCTTGCGGGGGCAGGGCACTGAAGCTTTCTTT | CASSLRGQGTEAFF
NA | TRBJ2-5 | NA | TRBV7-7 | 14 | TGTGCTAGCAGCTTTAGCAGGGGCCAAGAGACCCAGTACTTC | CASSFSRGQETQYF
TRBD2 | TRBJ2-7 | many | TRBV5-6 | 14 | TGTGCCAGCAGCGGGGGACTAGCGAGGTACGAGCAGTACTTC | CASSGGLARYEQYF
NA | TRBJ1-4 | many | TRBV4-1 | 17 | TGCGCCAGCAGCCAAGGGAGCTGGTCCGAAGTAAATGAAAAACTGTTTTTT | CASSQGSWSEVNEKLFF
TRBD2 | TRBJ2-3 | NA | TRBV10-3 | 15 | TGTGCCATCAGTGAAACTAGCGTTACCACAGATACGCAGTATTTT | CAISETSVTTDTQYF
TRBD2 | TRBJ2-1 | NA | TRBV7-2 | 14 | TGTGCCAGCACCCGGACTAGCGGGAACTATGAGCAGTTCTTC | CASTRTSGNYEQFF
NA | TRBJ1-2 | NA | TRBV4-2 | 15 | TGTGCCAGCAGCCAAGGGGCAGGGTTGGCCTATGGCTACACCTTC | CASSQGAGLAYGYTF
TRBD2 | TRBJ2-3 | NA | TRBV20-1 | 15 | TGCAGTGCCCGATCATTAGCGGGAAGAGCAGATACGCAGTATTTT | CSARSLAGRADTQYF
NA | TRBJ2-5 | NA | TRBV10-3 | 14 | TGTGCCATCAGTGAGTCGCAAGGACAAGAGACCCAGTACTTC | CAISESQGQETQYF
TRBD1 | TRBJ1-1 | few | TRBV6-1 | 15 | TGTGCCAGCAGCCTCCACGGCCCAGGGGGCACTGAAGCTTTCTTT | CASSLHGPGGTEAFF
NA | TRBJ2-5 | many | TRBV7-2 | 12 | TGTGCCAGCAGCCCGGTCCAAGAGACCCAGTACTTC | CASSPVQETQYF
NA | TRBJ1-5 | few | TRBV5-5 | 15 | TGTGCCAGCAGCTTGAACGCAGGGAACAATCAGCCCCAGCATTTT | CASSLNAGNNQPQHF
NA | TRBJ2-3 | many | TRBV20-1 | 12 | TGCAGTGCCCCCGAGATAGCAGATACGCAGTATTTT | CSAPEIADTQYF
TRBD1 | TRBJ1-2 | few | TRBV29-1 | 14 | TGCAGCGTTGATCGGGGGACAGGGGAAATTGGCTACACCTTC | CSVDRGTGEIGYTF
TRBD2 | TRBJ2-1 | NA | TRBV7-8 | 16 | TGTGCCAGCAGCATGACCCGGGGGGGGCTCATAAATGAGCAGTTCTTC | CASSMTRGGLINEQFF
NA | TRBJ2-3 | NA | TRBV18 | 13 | TGTGCCAGCTCACCACCTAGTTCAGATACGCAGTATTTT | CASSPPSSDTQYF
NA | TRBJ2-2 | few | TRBV11-3 | 23 | TGTGCCAGCAGCTTAGTGGGGATGTTCGGTCCGGGGGGCCGAATCCTTGCCTCCGGGGAGCTGTTTTTT | CASSLVGMFGPGGRILASGELFF
NA | TRBJ2-2 | NA | TRBV11-2 | 16 | TGTGCCAGCAGCTTAGATCCCTCAGGGAAGCCCGGGGAGCTGTTTTTT | CASSLDPSGKPGELFF
NA | TRBJ2-2 | few | TRBV5-1 | 14 | TGCGCCAGCAGCTTGGGGAAACTCACCGGGGAGCTGTTTTTT | CASSLGKLTGELFF
NA | TRBJ2-3 | NA | TRBV5-5 | 17 | TGTGCCAGCAGCTTCTCAACCGACAGGCCGAGCACAGATACGCAGTATTTT | CASSFSTDRPSTDTQYF